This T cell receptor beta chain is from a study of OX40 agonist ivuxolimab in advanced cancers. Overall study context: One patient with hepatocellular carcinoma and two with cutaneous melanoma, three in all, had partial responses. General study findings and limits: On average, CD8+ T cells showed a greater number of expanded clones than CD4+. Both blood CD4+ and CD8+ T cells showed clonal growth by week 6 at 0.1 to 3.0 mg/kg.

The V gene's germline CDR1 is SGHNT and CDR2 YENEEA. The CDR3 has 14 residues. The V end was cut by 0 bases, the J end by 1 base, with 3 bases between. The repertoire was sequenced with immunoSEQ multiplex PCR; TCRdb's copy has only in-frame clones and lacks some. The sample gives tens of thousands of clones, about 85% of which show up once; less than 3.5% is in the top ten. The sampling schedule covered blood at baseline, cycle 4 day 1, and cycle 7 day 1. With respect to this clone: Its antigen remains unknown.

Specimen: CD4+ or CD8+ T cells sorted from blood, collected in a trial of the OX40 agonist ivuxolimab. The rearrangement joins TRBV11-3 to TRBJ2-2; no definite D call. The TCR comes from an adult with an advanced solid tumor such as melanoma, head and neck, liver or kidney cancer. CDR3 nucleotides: TGTGCCAGCAGCTTAGAGGAGAACACCGGGGAGCTGTTTTTT. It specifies CASSLEENTGELFF.